This T cell receptor beta chain originates from a study of T-cell reconstitution after alpha-beta-depleted transplantation in children. The germline V gene encodes CDR1 DFQATT and CDR2 SNEGSKA (reference sequence). V was clipped by 5 bases and J by 4 bases, with 9 bases between them. The CDR3 loop spans 13 amino acids. This clonotype has at least ten counts. During its preparation, the TCRbeta library received unique molecular identifiers. TCRdb re-derived calls from the PCR reads in MiXCR, one entry per CDR3 protein. The sample lists hundreds of thousands of distinct CDR3 sequences, around a sixth occurring once.

The chain is built from TRBV20-1 and TRBJ1-6; possibly TRBD1 for D (6 bases). This receptor was identified in a human donor who donated a stem cell graft to a child with acute myeloid leukemia. Material: PBMCs from the stem cell graft donor, obtained from the stem cell graft. CDR3 region: CSALDSYNSPLHF. The CDR3 DNA follows: TGCAGTGCTCTGGACAGTTATAATTCACCCCTCCACTTT.